These T cell receptor beta chains were read from a single sample in a study of regulatory and conventional T cells in RAG deficiency. TCRdb's copy holds only in-frame clones and misses some; the assay was immunoSEQ multiplex PCR. The data show roughly 30,000 clones, with approximately 96% seen just once and about 0.4% held by the top ten. This same sample was also taken into another study, of regulatory T cells.

Sequenced input: CD25- CD4+ T cells sorted from blood. These TCRs come from a human donor in good health. The CDR3 runs from the conserved cysteine through the conserved F or W. D genes are given only for firm matches. A clone size is listed for some rows: how often the clone was seen (once, few, many), or a class if it is expanded.

size: -; D: -; V: TRBV10-3; J: TRBJ2-1; CDR3: CAISESPGGGYNRSEQFF; DNA: TGTGCCATCAGTGAGTCACCTGGTGGGGGGTATAATCGTAGTGAGCAGTTCTTC
size: -; D: -; V: TRBV7-2; J: TRBJ2-7; CDR3: CASSQRFGGLSYEQYF; DNA: TGTGCCAGCAGCCAGCGATTCGGGGGGCTATCCTACGAGCAGTACTTC
size: -; D: TRBD2; V: TRBV9; J: TRBJ2-3; CDR3: CASSVGRTSGLTDTQYF; DNA: TGTGCCAGCAGCGTAGGACGGACTAGCGGACTCACAGATACGCAGTATTTT
size: -; D: TRBD1; V: TRBV5-1; J: TRBJ2-7; CDR3: CASSLGQGARSYEQYF; DNA: TGCGCCAGCAGCTTAGGACAGGGGGCTCGCTCCTACGAGCAGTACTTC
size: once; D: -; V: TRBV6-5; J: TRBJ1-5; CDR3: CASSEGQGIQPQHF; DNA: TGTGCCAGCAGTGAAGGGCAGGGAATTCAGCCCCAGCATTTT
size: -; D: -; V: TRBV27; J: TRBJ2-7; CDR3: CASSSGIERLEQYF; DNA: TGTGCCAGCAGTTCTGGGATTGAGCGGTTGGAGCAGTACTTC
size: -; D: -; V: TRBV19; J: TRBJ1-1; CDR3: CASSLQGNTEAFF; DNA: TGTGCCAGTAGTCTACAGGGGAACACTGAAGCTTTCTTT
size: -; D: TRBD2; V: TRBV19; J: TRBJ2-1; CDR3: CASRLAGMSYNEQFF; DNA: TGTGCCAGTCGACTAGCGGGTATGTCCTACAATGAGCAGTTCTTC
size: once; D: -; V: TRBV4-1; J: TRBJ1-5; CDR3: CASSQGHSNQPQHF; DNA: TGCGCCAGCAGCCAAGGACACAGCAATCAGCCCCAGCATTTT
size: -; D: TRBD1; V: TRBV19; J: TRBJ1-4; CDR3: CASKQGPEKLFF; DNA: TGTGCCAGCAAACAGGGGCCGGAAAAACTGTTTTTT
size: -; D: TRBD2; V: TRBV5-1; J: TRBJ2-6; CDR3: CASSLEASGFSGANVLTF; DNA: TGCGCCAGCAGCTTGGAGGCTAGCGGGTTCTCTGGGGCCAACGTCCTGACTTTC
size: -; D: -; V: TRBV7-9; J: TRBJ2-7; CDR3: CASSTRTASYEQYF; DNA: TGTGCCAGCAGCACCAGGACAGCCTCCTACGAGCAGTACTTC
size: -; D: -; V: TRBV7-8; J: TRBJ1-2; CDR3: CASSLAHSQGVIYGYTF; DNA: TGTGCCAGCAGCTTAGCCCACTCACAGGGCGTCATCTATGGCTACACCTTC
size: -; D: TRBD1; V: TRBV25-1; J: TRBJ1-6; CDR3: CASSEGNRGPSPLHF; DNA: TGTGCCAGCAGTGAAGGTAACAGGGGGCCTTCACCCCTCCACTTT
size: -; D: TRBD1; V: TRBV7-8; J: TRBJ1-5; CDR3: CASSKGFRQGVDQPQHF; DNA: TGTGCCAGCAGCAAAGGATTTAGACAGGGGGTCGACCAGCCCCAGCATTTT
size: -; D: -; V: TRBV5-6; J: TRBJ1-1; CDR3: CASSLFTGRLNTEAFF; DNA: TGTGCCAGCAGCTTGTTTACAGGGCGCCTGAACACTGAAGCTTTCTTT
size: -; D: -; V: TRBV5-4; J: TRBJ2-2; CDR3: CASSFSSGRGTGELFF; DNA: TGTGCCAGCAGCTTTTCATCAGGGCGTGGCACCGGGGAGCTGTTTTTT
size: -; D: TRBD1; V: TRBV5-1; J: TRBJ2-7; CDR3: CASSLDFGTGGYEQYF; DNA: TGCGCCAGCAGCTTGGATTTTGGGACAGGGGGCTACGAGCAGTACTTC
size: -; D: -; V: TRBV6-5; J: TRBJ2-1; CDR3: CASSYAKLVINNEQFF; DNA: TGTGCCAGCAGTTACGCCAAACTAGTTATTAACAATGAGCAGTTCTTC
size: -; D: -; V: TRBV29-1; J: TRBJ1-1; CDR3: CSVVFEEAFF; DNA: TGCAGCGTTGTTTTTGAGGAAGCTTTCTTT
size: -; D: -; V: TRBV5-1; J: TRBJ2-6; CDR3: CASSLGMAPGSGGANVLTF; DNA: TGCGCCAGCAGCTTGGGTATGGCTCCCGGTTCAGGTGGGGCCAACGTCCTGACTTTC
size: -; D: TRBD1; V: TRBV4-2; J: TRBJ1-1; CDR3: CASSQGTGKSTEAFF; DNA: TGTGCCAGCAGCCAAGGGACAGGGAAGAGCACTGAAGCTTTCTTT
size: few; D: -; V: TRBV5-5; J: TRBJ1-4; CDR3: CASSLNAGGEKLFF; DNA: TGTGCCAGCAGCTTGAATGCTGGCGGGGAAAAACTGTTTTTT
size: -; D: TRBD2; V: TRBV11-1; J: TRBJ2-7; CDR3: CAGRGQERLAGVYEQYF; DNA: TGTGCCGGGCGGGGACAGGAGAGACTAGCGGGAGTATACGAGCAGTACTTC
size: -; D: TRBD1; V: TRBV7-9; J: TRBJ2-2; CDR3: CASSYRDRVAGELFF; DNA: TGTGCCAGCAGCTACCGGGACAGGGTGGCCGGGGAGCTGTTTTTT
size: -; D: -; V: TRBV6-5; J: TRBJ1-1; CDR3: CASSYRGWGNTEAFF; DNA: TGTGCCAGCAGTTACAGGGGATGGGGGAACACTGAAGCTTTCTTT
size: -; D: -; V: TRBV30; J: TRBJ2-2; CDR3: CAWSPGTSSSLSGELFF; DNA: TGTGCCTGGAGCCCGGGGACATCCTCTTCTCTTTCCGGGGAGCTGTTTTTT
size: -; D: TRBD1; V: TRBV7-9; J: TRBJ1-4; CDR3: CASRADRAEEKLFF; DNA: TGTGCCAGCAGGGCGGACAGGGCAGAAGAAAAACTGTTTTTT
size: -; D: -; V: TRBV10-3; J: TRBJ1-1; CDR3: CAISEGTKGAFF; DNA: TGTGCCATCAGTGAGGGGACAAAGGGAGCTTTCTTT
size: -; D: -; V: TRBV5-4; J: TRBJ1-5; CDR3: CASSLQGNQPQHF; DNA: TGTGCCAGCAGCTTACAGGGAAATCAGCCCCAGCATTTT
size: few; D: -; V: TRBV4-1; J: TRBJ2-1; CDR3: CASSQDMRGTYNEQFF; DNA: TGCGCCAGCAGCCAAGATATGAGGGGGACCTACAATGAGCAGTTCTTC
size: -; D: TRBD2; V: TRBV7-8; J: TRBJ2-1; CDR3: CASRGVGRGGSYNEQFF; DNA: TGTGCCAGCAGGGGGGTCGGGAGGGGAGGCTCCTACAATGAGCAGTTCTTC
size: -; D: -; V: TRBV4-3; J: TRBJ2-3; CDR3: CASSQNYLRYTDTQYF; DNA: TGCGCCAGCAGCCAAAACTACCTACGGTACACAGATACGCAGTATTTT
size: -; D: TRBD2; V: TRBV30; J: TRBJ2-2; CDR3: CAWSTFGGGLAGVGNTGELFF; DNA: TGTGCCTGGAGTACCTTCGGAGGGGGACTAGCGGGGGTCGGGAACACCGGGGAGCTGTTTTTT
size: -; D: -; V: TRBV7-2; J: TRBJ2-3; CDR3: CASSTRVGGLNTQYF; DNA: TGTGCCAGCAGCACACGGGTAGGAGGGTTAAATACGCAGTATTTT
size: -; D: TRBD1; V: TRBV6-5; J: TRBJ1-6; CDR3: CASSRDRVNSPLHF; DNA: TGTGCCAGCAGCCGAGACAGGGTTAATTCACCCCTCCACTTT
size: -; D: -; V: TRBV19; J: TRBJ2-3; CDR3: CASSIAASVGTDTQYF; DNA: TGTGCCAGTAGTATAGCCGCTAGCGTCGGCACAGATACGCAGTATTTT
size: -; D: TRBD2; V: TRBV10-1; J: TRBJ2-3; CDR3: CASSGSGGFTDTQYF; DNA: TGCGCCAGCAGTGGAAGCGGGGGCTTCACAGATACGCAGTATTTT
size: -; D: -; V: TRBV9; J: TRBJ2-3; CDR3: CASSVVGSGNTDTQYF; DNA: TGTGCCAGCAGCGTAGTGGGTAGCGGCAACACAGATACGCAGTATTTT
size: -; D: -; V: TRBV6-5; J: TRBJ1-2; CDR3: CAGDNGYTF; DNA: TGTGCCGGAGATAATGGCTACACCTTC
size: -; D: TRBD2; V: TRBV7-3; J: TRBJ2-1; CDR3: CASSFTGTSGNEQFF; DNA: TGTGCCAGCAGTTTCACCGGGACTAGCGGTAATGAGCAGTTCTTC
size: -; D: -; V: TRBV25-1; J: TRBJ1-5; CDR3: CASSEQNWNQPQHF; DNA: TGTGCCAGCAGTGAGCAGAATTGGAATCAGCCCCAGCATTTT
size: once; D: TRBD1; V: TRBV7-2; J: TRBJ1-1; CDR3: CASSATGVSRAFF; DNA: TGTGCCAGCAGCGCCACAGGGGTCTCTAGAGCTTTCTTT
size: -; D: TRBD1; V: TRBV5-1; J: TRBJ1-6; CDR3: CASSLTGTTYNSPLHF; DNA: TGCGCCAGCAGCCTGACAGGGACGACTTATAATTCACCCCTCCACTTT